The 5 T cell receptor beta chains in this list originate from one sample, sequenced in a study of blood T cell repertoires in COVID-19. TCRdb keeps only in-frame clones here, not all; method: immunoSEQ multiplex PCR. The profile shows about 250,000 clones, 70% to 90% of them singletons. Input material: peripheral blood. Receptor source: a woman in her forties who had recovered from COVID-19.

J is TRBJ2-3 and V is TRBV4-1; 7 bases line up with TRBD2. The J segment lost 0 bases and the V segment lost 1 base, leaving 7 bases of the junction unmatched. The germline V gene encodes CDR1 MGHRA and CDR2 YSYEKL. This CDR3 is built from 17 residues. CDR3: CASSQGGLAESTDTQYF. The DNA of the CDR3 is TGCGCCAGCAGCCAAGGAGGCCTAGCGGAAAGCACAGATACGCAGTATTTT.

J is TRBJ2-2 and V is TRBV6-4, with D possibly matching TRBD1 (7 bases). The CDR3 is 14 residues long. Trimming stripped 4 bases from V and 4 bases from J, with 10 bases between. In germline, CDR1 is MRHNA, CDR2 SNTAGT. CDR3 residues: CASSAQGGTGELFF. The CDR3 region has the DNA TGTGCCAGCAGTGCTCAGGGGGGCACCGGGGAGCTGTTTTTT.

V gene TRBV24-1 combines with J gene TRBJ2-3; TRBD1 matches at 9 bases. Germline CDR1 and CDR2: KGHDR and SFDVKD. V shed 2 bases and J 4 bases; nucleotides not matched to a gene: 9. The CDR3 length is 17 residues. In nucleotides, the CDR3 is TGTGCCACCAGTGATTCCTACCGGGACAGGGCCCCAGATACGCAGTATTTT. It translates to CATSDSYRDRAPDTQYF.

The gene calls are TRBV24-1 and TRBJ1-2; 8 bases align to TRBD1. The CDR3 spans 14 residues. After removal of 3 bases from V and 6 bases from J, the junction contained 5 bases not matched to a gene. The germline CDR1 and CDR2 sequences are KGHDR and SFDVKD. The CDR3 spells CATSDKTGGHGYTF. CDR3 coding DNA: TGTGCCACCAGTGATAAAACAGGGGGGCATGGCTACACCTTC.

This clone appeared a single time. This chain uses TRBV5-1 with TRBJ2-3; D might be TRBD1 (5 bases). Germline loops: CDR1 SGHRS, CDR2 YFSETQ. Trimming removed 4 bases at V and 3 bases at J, with 12 bases between. There are 14 residues in the CDR3. The CDR3 reads CASSQFSGTDTQYF. In DNA, the CDR3 is TGCGCCAGCAGCCAATTTTCAGGGACAGATACGCAGTATTTT. The full variable domain, completed using reference TRBV5-1 and TRBJ2-3, is KAGVTQTPRYLIKTRGQQVTLSCSPISGHRSVSWYQQTPGQGLQFLFEYFSETQRNKGNFPGRFSGRQFSNSRSEMNVSTLELGDSALYLCASSQFSGTDTQYFGPGTRLTVL.